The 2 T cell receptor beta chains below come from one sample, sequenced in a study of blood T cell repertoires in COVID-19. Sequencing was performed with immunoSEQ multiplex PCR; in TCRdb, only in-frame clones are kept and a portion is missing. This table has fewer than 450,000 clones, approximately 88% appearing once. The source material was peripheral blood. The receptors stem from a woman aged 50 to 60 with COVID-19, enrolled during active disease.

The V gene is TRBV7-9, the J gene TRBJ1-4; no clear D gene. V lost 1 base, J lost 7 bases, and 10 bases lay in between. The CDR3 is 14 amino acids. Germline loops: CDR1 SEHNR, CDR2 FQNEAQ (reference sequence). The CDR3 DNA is TGTGCCAGCAGCTTAGATCGAGAGGCTGAAAAACTGTTTTTT. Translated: CASSLDREAEKLFF.

The CDR3 DNA reads as TGTGCCAGCAGACTGACAGGGTATCCCCTCCACTTT. Its translation: CASRLTGYPLHF. J is TRBJ1-6 and V is TRBV12-3 or TRBV12-4, with TRBD1 identical over 7 bases. CDR3 length equals 12 residues. Trimming at V came to 6 bases and at J to 13 bases, leaving 6 bases not matched to a gene.